The 26 T cell receptor beta chains reported below all come from one sample, sequenced in a study of T cells in Graves' hyperthyroidism and ophthalmopathy. Amplified TCR beta CDR3 regions derived from RNA transcripts. TCR CDR3 underwent first-round RT-PCR with the HTBI primer set. From the multiplex PCR reads, TCRdb called clonotypes with MiXCR, one entry per CDR3 protein. The table shows 350,000 to 450,000 distinct CDR3 sequences, with about a sixth occurring only once. Material for sequencing was blood. The receptors come from a woman under 40 with Graves' hyperthyroidism that later progressed to Graves' ophthalmopathy.

The chain employs TRBV29-1 and TRBJ2-6, with D possibly TRBD1 on 6 matching bases. Per the germline V gene, CDR1 is SQVTM and CDR2 is ANQGSEA. V lost 7 bases, J lost 2 bases, and 12 bases lay in between. The CDR3 contains 14 residues. As DNA, the CDR3 is TGCAGCGCCTACACAGGGACTGGGGCCAACGTCCTGACTTTC. Translating gives CSAYTGTGANVLTF.

This clonotype was seen at least ten times. For the CDR3, the DNA is TGTGCCAGCAAACGGACAGCATACACCTTC. Its translation is CASKRTAYTF. The V and J genes are TRBV6-2 or TRBV6-3 and TRBJ1-2; maybe TRBD1 (6 bases). Germline CDR1 MNHEY, CDR2 SVGEGT. The CDR3 sequence is 10 residues long. V was shortened by 7 bases and J by 11 bases, with 11 bases between the two germline ends.

This clonotype was recorded many times. The V call is TRBV27, the J call TRBJ1-2; D not certain. V was pared by 5 bases and J by 2 bases, with 9 bases between. CDR3 size: 13 residues. Germline values: CDR1 MNHEY, CDR2 SMNVEV (reference sequence). The CDR3 sequence is CASSGRLNYGYTF. The DNA of the CDR3 is TGTGCCAGCAGTGGTCGGCTAAACTATGGCTACACCTTC.

As regards this clonotype: This may arise from a read error, as a much more abundant clone is one base away. The rearrangement uses TRBV28 and TRBJ2-1, with D tentatively TRBD2 (5 bases). CDR1 and CDR2 (germline): MDHEN, SYDVKM. Trimming pared 5 bases from V and 5 bases from J, leaving 7 bases between. This CDR3 is built from 12 residues. CDR3 region: CASSIGNNEQFF. CDR3 nucleotides: TGTGCCAGCAGTATCGGGAACAATGAGCAGTTCTTC.

This clonotype was recorded once. This sequence joins TRBV10-3 and TRBJ2-3; no clear D gene. The CDR3 spans 12 residues. Trimming shortened V by 3 bases and J by 2 bases, and 3 bases separated the two germline ends. Germline CDR1 is ENHRY and CDR2 is SYGVKD. The DNA of the CDR3 is TGTGCCATCAGTGATACCACAGATACGCAGTATTTT. It translates to CAISDTTDTQYF.

The table lists this clonotype with many counts. This rearrangement joins TRBV10-3 to TRBJ1-5; 9 bases line up with TRBD1. Trimming took 0 bases from V and 1 from J; bases not matched to a gene: 4. The CDR3 extends over 17 amino acids. CDR1 ENHRY and CDR2 SYGVKD come from the germline V gene. The CDR3 loop reads CAISESLGTGSNQPQHF. DNA for the CDR3: TGTGCCATCAGTGAGTCGCTAGGGACAGGGAGCAATCAGCCCCAGCATTTT.

A few counts support this clonotype. The gene calls are TRBV20-1 and TRBJ2-2; TRBD2 agrees at 12 bases. This CDR3 has 19 amino acids. The junction had 10 bases not matched to a gene; V was cut back by 2 bases and J by 0 bases. CDR1 DFQATT and CDR2 SNEGSKA come from the germline V gene (reference sequence). CDR3 coding DNA: TGCAGTGCTAGATCCCTGACTAGCGGGAGCGGCGCGAACACCGGGGAGCTGTTTTTT. As protein: CSARSLTSGSGANTGELFF.

The chain couples TRBV20-1 to TRBJ2-3, with 10 positions matching TRBD2. The CDR3 contains 15 residues. V dropped 1 base and J dropped 4; count of bases not matched to a gene: 5. Germline V gene data show CDR1 as DFQATT and CDR2 as SNEGSKA (reference sequence). The CDR3 DNA is TGCAGTGCTAGAGCTATAGGACTAGCGGCAGATACGCAGTATTTT. Protein product: CSARAIGLAADTQYF.

A word on this clonotype: A read error may be the cause here, since a much bigger clone is one base away. This chain uses TRBV6-5 with TRBJ2-7; D call uncertain. This CDR3 region has 15 residues. Germline V gene data show CDR1 as MNHEY and CDR2 as SVGAGI. V lost 2 bases and J lost 7, with 18 bases in between. The CDR3 coding sequence is TGTGCCAGCAGTTACGGTGGGCCTAGTACGAGTGAGCAGTACTTC. Amino acids: CASSYGGPSTSEQYF.

This chain uses TRBV29-1 with TRBJ2-2; tentatively, D is TRBD2 (6 bases). Germline loops: CDR1 SQVTM, CDR2 ANQGSEA. With 3 bases removed from V and 6 bases from J, the gap between germline ends came to 8 bases. CDR3 size: 12 residues. In nucleotides, the CDR3 is TGCAGCGTTGAGCGGGGCCCCGGGGAGCTGTTTTTT. Translating gives CSVERGPGELFF.

This clonotype came up many times. The chain is built from TRBV7-2 and TRBJ2-7; maybe TRBD2 (5 bases). Germline V CDR1 and CDR2: SGHTA, FQGNSA. The CDR3 has 15 amino acids. V was trimmed by 5 bases and J by 2 bases, leaving 16 bases between them. Here the CDR3 reads CASSQAQRKPYEQYF. CDR3 bases: TGTGCCAGCAGCCAGGCGCAGCGGAAACCCTACGAGCAGTACTTC. Full variable domain (rest looked up from reference TRBV7-2 and TRBJ2-7): GAGVSQSPSNKVTEKGKDVELRCDPISGHTALYWYRQSLGQGLEFLIYFQGNSAPDKSGLPSDRFSAERTGGSVSTLTIQRTQQEDSAVYLCASSQAQRKPYEQYFGPGTRLTVT.

This clonotype was seen repeatedly, ten times or more. This rearrangement joins TRBV2 to TRBJ2-7, with TRBD1 as a possible D gene (6 bases). This CDR3 contains 14 residues. Germline V gene data show CDR1 as SNHLY and CDR2 as FYNNEI. V shed 3 bases and J shed 4 bases, with 13 bases lying between them. As DNA, the CDR3 is TGTGCCAGCAGTGAGGGCAGGGGTGTATACGAGCAGTACTTC. Translating it yields CASSEGRGVYEQYF.

This clonotype was seen a handful of times. J is TRBJ2-3 and V is TRBV19; D perhaps matches TRBD1 (5 bases). The CDR3 has 15 residues. Germline CDR1 and CDR2: LNHDA and SQIVND (reference sequence). V was trimmed by 4 bases and J by 5 bases, leaving 16 bases between them. CDR3 in amino acids: CASSRTPLTGDTQYF. The CDR3 nucleotides read TGTGCCAGTAGTAGGACACCCCTAACGGGAGATACGCAGTATTTT.

This clonotype was counted many times. This chain joins TRBV12-3 or TRBV12-4 and TRBJ2-3; 11 bases match TRBD1. The CDR3 covers 15 residues. Trimming removed 4 bases from V and 4 bases from J; junction bases left unmatched: 4. The CDR3: CASSSPGQGADTQYF. The CDR3 coding sequence is TGTGCCAGCAGTTCCCCGGGACAGGGGGCAGATACGCAGTATTTT.

Many counts were recorded for this clonotype. V and J are TRBV27 and TRBJ1-6; D not resolved. Germline CDR1 reads MNHEY; CDR2 reads SMNVEV (reference sequence). CDR3 length: 13 residues. Trimming took 3 bases from V and 10 from J, leaving 10 bases between them. As DNA, the CDR3 is TGTGCCAGCAGTTTTTTCCTAGGGTCACCCCTCCACTTT. It codes for CASSFFLGSPLHF.

Only a few counts were recorded for this clonotype. In DNA, the CDR3 is TGTGCCTGGAGATACCTAGCGGGAGAAACCGGGGAGCTGTTTTTT. It is translated as CAWRYLAGETGELFF. The rearrangement links TRBV30 to TRBJ2-2; 10 bases match TRBD2. CDR1 and CDR2 (germline): GTSNPN, SVGIG (reference sequence). Trimming at V came to 3 bases and at J to 5 bases, leaving 6 bases not matched to a gene. The CDR3 has 15 residues.

This clonotype was seen more than once but under ten times. The chain employs TRBV4-1 and TRBJ1-1; 10 bases map to TRBD1. This CDR3 has 15 residues. Germline CDR1 and CDR2: MGHRA and YSYEKL. V trimming: 3 bases; J trimming: 3 bases; junction bases outside the gene matches: 4. CDR3 sequence reads: CASSQAGQGHTEAFF. CDR3 DNA: TGCGCCAGCAGCCAGGCGGGACAGGGGCACACTGAAGCTTTCTTT.

This clonotype was detected many times. The V and J genes are TRBV2 and TRBJ2-7, with 15 bases aligning to TRBD2. Germline V gene data show CDR1 as SNHLY and CDR2 as FYNNEI. V was pared by 6 bases and J by 5 bases, with 14 bases of the junction left unmatched. This CDR3 has 18 amino acids. Written as DNA, the CDR3 is TGTGCCAGCAGAGGACTAGCGGGGGGGCCTGAGTCGAATCACGAGCAGTACTTC. It yields the protein CASRGLAGGPESNHEQYF.

This clonotype was seen a few times. V usage is TRBV5-1 and J usage is TRBJ2-3; D is perhaps TRBD1 (6 bases). Germline loops: CDR1 SGHRS, CDR2 YFSETQ. The CDR3 has 16 residues. Trimming pared 1 base from V and 4 bases from J, leaving 16 bases between. The CDR3 DNA reads as TGCGCCAGCAGCTTGATTGTTGCAGGGGCCTCAGATACGCAGTATTTT. Translated: CASSLIVAGASDTQYF.

The rearrangement links TRBV4-2 to TRBJ1-1, with no clear D. The CDR3 is 14 residues long. Germline V gene data show CDR1 as LGHNA and CDR2 as YNFKEQ. The germline V and J ends were trimmed by 0 bases and 0 bases, with 5 bases remaining between them. The CDR3 loop is CASSQDLMNTEAFF. The CDR3 DNA is TGTGCCAGCAGCCAAGACCTCATGAACACTGAAGCTTTCTTT.

The chain couples TRBV2 to TRBJ1-1; no reliable D call. Trimming took 3 bases from V and 4 from J, leaving 15 bases between them. The germline V gene encodes CDR1 SNHLY and CDR2 FYNNEI. The CDR3 extends over 15 amino acids. The CDR3 nucleotides read TGTGCCAGCAGTGACCCTAGCGGGCGTACCACTGAAGCTTTCTTT. Protein: CASSDPSGRTTEAFF. Together with reference TRBV2 and TRBJ1-1, the CDR3 gives the full variable domain: EPEVTQTPSHQVTQMGQEVILRCVPISNHLYFYWYRQILGQKVEFLVSFYNNEISEKSEIFDDQFSVERPDGSNFTLKIRSTKLEDSAMYFCASSDPSGRTTEAFFGQGTRLTVV.

This clonotype appeared many times. J is TRBJ1-6 and V is TRBV6-5; the D gene is possibly TRBD1 (6 bases). Trimming left V 0 bases short and J 9 bases short, with 12 bases between. Germline V gives CDR1 MNHEY, CDR2 SVGAGI. CDR3 length: 15 amino acids. CDR3: CASSYSTGDGSPLHF. The CDR3 DNA reads TGTGCCAGCAGTTACTCGACAGGCGACGGTTCACCCCTCCACTTT.

This clonotype came up many times. V usage is TRBV27 and J usage is TRBJ2-5; the D call may be TRBD1 or TRBD2 (5 bases each). Germline CDR1 reads MNHEY; CDR2 reads SMNVEV (reference sequence). With 5 bases removed from V and 5 bases from J, the gap between germline ends came to 18 bases. The CDR3 contains 15 residues. The DNA of the CDR3 is TGTGCCAGCAGTCCATCGGGACCCCGACGGGAGACCCAGTACTTC. Amino acids: CASSPSGPRRETQYF.

There are many counts of this clonotype. This rearrangement joins TRBV20-1 to TRBJ2-7; 7 nucleotides align to TRBD1. The CDR3 totals 14 residues. Germline V gives CDR1 DFQATT, CDR2 SNEGSKA (reference sequence). After removal of 3 bases from V and 3 bases from J, the junction contained 8 bases not matched to a gene. CDR3 nucleotides: TGCAGTGCTAGGGAGACAGGGATGGGCTACGAGCAGTACTTC. Protein: CSARETGMGYEQYF.

This clonotype was counted ten times or more. CDR3 nucleotides: TGTGCCAGCGAGGAACCCGGGACAAATGCGGGCTACACCTTC. Protein: CASEEPGTNAGYTF. The chain uses TRBV25-1 and TRBJ1-2; D is possibly TRBD1 (6 bases). This CDR3 region has 14 residues. The V end was cut by 8 bases, the J end by 8 bases, with 21 bases between. Germline V gene lookup returns CDR1 MGHDK and CDR2 SYGVNS.

This clonotype has a handful of counts. The chain uses TRBV5-1 and TRBJ2-1; D gene unclear. CDR3 length equals 13 residues. Germline-derived CDR1 and CDR2 are SGHRS and YFSETQ. Trimming left V 4 bases short and J 12 bases short, with 17 bases between. The CDR3 region has the DNA TGCGCCAGCAGCGAGACCGCGTATTTGGTGCAGTTCTTC. Encoded protein: CASSETAYLVQFF.